The rows below give T cell receptor beta chains drawn from one sample of a study of blood T cell repertoires in COVID-19. Data came from immunoSEQ multiplex PCR; TCRdb stores just in-frame clones and leaves some out. The data hold more than 45,000 clones, with around 86% observed a single time. Sequencing input: peripheral blood. These receptors were collected from a human donor with active COVID-19. The donor label of this sample is uncertain. The CDR3 runs from the conserved cysteine through the conserved F or W. The D gene is left open where the match is weak. The size field is filled for only some rows; it gives once, few, many or a size class.

V	D	J	size	length	CDR3	DNA
TRBV7-6	TRBD2	TRBJ2-5	.	16	CASSRGLAGGVETQYF	TGTGCCAGCAGCCGGGGACTAGCGGGAGGGGTCGAGACCCAGTACTTC
TRBV3-1/TRBV3-2	TRBD2	TRBJ2-1	.	15	CVSSPGAGTGNEQFF	TGTGTCAGCAGCCCTGGAGCGGGAACGGGCAATGAGCAGTTCTTC
TRBV19	TRBD2	TRBJ2-5	few	16	CASRSLAGVGQETQYF	TGTGCCAGTAGATCACTAGCGGGAGTTGGCCAAGAGACCCAGTACTTC
TRBV10-3	TRBD1	TRBJ2-7	once	14	CAISESTGGYEQYF	TGTGCCATCAGTGAGTCTACAGGGGGCTACGAGCAGTACTTC
TRBV21-1	.	TRBJ1-5	.	18	CASSKRRGSDRDNQPQHF	TGTGCCAGCAGCAAGAGGAGGGGTTCGGATCGTGACAATCAGCCCCAGCATTTT
TRBV29-1	TRBD2	TRBJ2-1	once	15	CSVAAGGPLYNEQFF	TGCAGCGTTGCAGCGGGAGGGCCTCTCTACAATGAGCAGTTCTTC
TRBV5-1	.	TRBJ2-7	.	15	CASSSGQGSYVEQYF	TGCGCCAGCAGCTCGGGCCAGGGTTCCTACGTGGAGCAGTACTTC
TRBV28	TRBD1	TRBJ2-3	.	15	CASSLWGQGTDTQYF	TGTGCCAGCAGTTTGTGGGGACAGGGCACAGATACGCAGTATTTT
TRBV10-3	.	TRBJ2-6	.	14	CAISSGTGANVLTF	TGTGCCATCAGTTCAGGGACTGGGGCCAACGTCCTGACTTTC
TRBV7-3	.	TRBJ2-6	.	15	CASSLSRVGANVLTF	TGTGCCAGCAGCTTAAGTCGGGTAGGGGCCAACGTCCTGACTTTC
TRBV19	TRBD1	TRBJ2-5	.	14	CASSIEGQGETQYF	TGTGCCAGTTCTATTGAGGGACAGGGAGAGACCCAGTACTTC
TRBV28	TRBD1	TRBJ2-5	.	12	CASSPWDREEYF	TGTGCCAGCAGTCCGTGGGACAGAGAGGAGTACTTC
TRBV14	TRBD1	TRBJ2-7	once	16	CASSQGPVTGDREQYF	TGTGCCAGCAGCCAAGGGCCAGTGACAGGGGATCGCGAGCAGTACTTC
TRBV6-5	.	TRBJ1-2	.	12	CASSRTAYGYTF	TGTGCCAGCAGCCGGACAGCCTATGGCTACACCTTC
TRBV4-1	TRBD1	TRBJ1-5	.	16	CASSQDPGQVNQPQHF	TGCGCCAGCAGCCAAGATCCGGGACAGGTAAATCAGCCCCAGCATTTT
TRBV7-3	.	TRBJ2-5	.	13	CASSLDLASSQYF	TGTGCCAGCAGCTTAGATCTAGCCTCGTCTCAGTACTTC
TRBV5-1	TRBD1	TRBJ1-5	few	15	CASSLLGTDNQPQHF	TGCGCCAGCAGCTTGCTAGGGACAGACAATCAGCCCCAGCATTTT
TRBV4-2	TRBD2	TRBJ2-7	.	15	CASSQLGTRTGEQYF	TGTGCCAGCAGCCAATTAGGGACTAGGACTGGGGAGCAGTACTTC
TRBV7-9	.	TRBJ1-5	.	16	CASSLTGLGSNQPQHF	TGTGCCAGCAGCTTAACAGGCCTAGGTAGCAATCAGCCCCAGCATTTT
TRBV5-1	.	TRBJ1-1	.	13	CASSWEGNGEAFF	TGCGCCAGCAGCTGGGAGGGTAACGGTGAAGCTTTCTTT
TRBV6-5	TRBD1	TRBJ1-3	.	14	CASSYREGANTIYF	TGTGCCAGCAGTTACAGAGAGGGGGCAAACACCATATATTTT
TRBV4-1	.	TRBJ1-1	.	15	CASSQESLMNTEAFF	TGCGCCAGCAGCCAAGAAAGCCTCATGAACACTGAAGCTTTCTTT
TRBV21-1	.	TRBJ2-7	.	17	CASRRRGLAGLSYEQYF	TGTGCCAGCAGACGAAGGGGACTAGCGGGGCTTTCCTACGAGCAGTACTTC
TRBV27	.	TRBJ2-7	.	14	CASSPDRNSYEQYF	TGTGCCAGCAGTCCCGACAGGAACTCCTACGAGCAGTACTTC
TRBV27	.	TRBJ1-2	.	14	CASRYQGHGYGYTF	TGTGCCAGCAGATATCAGGGGCATGGGTATGGCTACACCTTC
TRBV7-3	.	TRBJ1-5	.	13	CASSLMPRQPQHF	TGTGCCAGCAGCTTAATGCCCCGGCAGCCCCAGCATTTT
TRBV18	TRBD1	TRBJ2-5	.	14	CASSPDRGKETQYF	TGTGCCAGCTCACCCGACAGGGGGAAAGAGACCCAGTACTTC
TRBV5-1	.	TRBJ2-7	few	14	CASSIQGNRDEQYF	TGCGCCAGCAGCATTCAGGGGAACAGGGACGAGCAGTACTTC
TRBV19	TRBD2	TRBJ2-1	.	15	CASSIITSGYNEQFF	TGTGCCAGTAGTATAATAACTAGCGGGTACAATGAGCAGTTCTTC
TRBV6-4	.	TRBJ1-6	.	13	CASRDTDNSPLHF	TGTGCCAGCAGAGACACTGATAATTCACCCCTCCACTTT
TRBV12-3/TRBV12-4	.	TRBJ1-1	.	13	CASSFFLNTEAFF	TGTGCCAGCAGTTTCTTCTTGAACACTGAAGCTTTCTTT
TRBV7-9	.	TRBJ1-1	.	14	CASSPGVLNTEAFF	TGTGCCAGCAGCCCCGGTGTCCTGAACACTGAAGCTTTCTTT
TRBV5-4	TRBD2	TRBJ2-3	.	15	CASSFPSGGTDTQYF	TGTGCCAGCAGCTTCCCTAGCGGGGGTACAGATACGCAGTATTTT
TRBV5-1	TRBD2	TRBJ2-1	.	17	CASSLGLAGVDYNEQFF	TGCGCCAGCAGCTTGGGACTAGCGGGGGTGGACTACAATGAGCAGTTCTTC
TRBV7-3	TRBD1	TRBJ2-5	.	15	CASSSSTGGQETQYF	TGTGCCAGCAGCTCCTCGACAGGGGGGCAAGAGACCCAGTACTTC
TRBV7-3	TRBD1	TRBJ2-5	few	13	CASSSRQGQTQYF	TGTGCCAGCAGCTCCCGACAGGGCCAGACCCAGTACTTC
TRBV10-3	TRBD1	TRBJ1-3	once	15	CAISESGQSGNTIYF	TGTGCCATCAGTGAGTCGGGACAGTCTGGAAACACCATATATTTT
TRBV11-2	.	TRBJ1-5	.	13	CASSREVNQPQHF	TGTGCCAGCAGCCGTGAGGTGAATCAGCCCCAGCATTTT
TRBV5-1	.	TRBJ2-1	.	15	CASSQTGYSYNEQFF	TGCGCCAGCAGCCAAACAGGATACTCCTACAATGAGCAGTTCTTC
TRBV27	TRBD1	TRBJ2-3	.	11	CASSWGTEQYF	TGTGCCAGCAGCTGGGGGACAGAGCAGTATTTT
TRBV12-5	TRBD1	TRBJ1-1	.	19	CASGLVPGQGRGVGTEAFF	TGTGCTAGTGGTTTGGTACCGGGACAGGGGCGGGGGGTTGGCACTGAAGCTTTCTTT
TRBV5-1	TRBD1	TRBJ1-1	.	15	CASSSRTGGAAEAFF	TGCGCCAGCAGCTCGCGGACAGGGGGCGCAGCTGAAGCTTTCTTT
TRBV5-6	TRBD1	TRBJ2-7	.	16	CASSLQGAAFIYEQYF	TGTGCCAGCAGCTTGCAGGGGGCAGCTTTCATCTACGAGCAGTACTTC
TRBV28	.	TRBJ1-2	few	16	CASSSRETGIAYGYTF	TGTGCCAGCAGCTCTCGAGAGACAGGCATAGCGTATGGCTACACCTTC
TRBV28	.	TRBJ2-1	.	14	CASSLFGTRDEQFF	TGTGCCAGCAGTTTGTTTGGGACACGCGATGAGCAGTTCTTC
TRBV10-3	.	TRBJ2-7	.	13	CAISEGQSYEQYF	TGTGCCATCAGTGAGGGACAGTCCTACGAGCAGTACTTC
TRBV28	.	TRBJ1-4	.	16	CASSLSAGTLVEKLFF	TGTGCCAGCAGTTTATCGGCAGGGACTCTCGTCGAAAAACTGTTTTTT
TRBV25-1	.	TRBJ2-3	.	13	CASSDPVVDTQYF	TGTGCCAGCAGCGATCCAGTGGTAGATACGCAGTATTTT
TRBV9	TRBD1	TRBJ2-7	.	15	CASSVATGGIYEQYF	TGTGCCAGCAGCGTAGCTACAGGGGGAATTTACGAGCAGTACTTC
TRBV18	.	TRBJ2-7	.	14	CASSPSGIRNEQYF	TGTGCCAGCTCACCATCAGGGATACGTAACGAGCAGTACTTC
TRBV9	TRBD1	TRBJ1-1	.	16	CASSPRTGVLGGEAFF	TGTGCCAGCAGCCCCCGGACAGGGGTATTAGGGGGTGAAGCTTTCTTT
TRBV30	.	TRBJ1-1	.	12	CAWVGGNTEAFF	TGTGCCTGGGTGGGAGGGAACACTGAAGCTTTCTTT
TRBV15	.	TRBJ1-2	few	13	CATSRDTVGGYTF	TGTGCCACCAGCAGAGACACAGTCGGAGGCTACACCTTC